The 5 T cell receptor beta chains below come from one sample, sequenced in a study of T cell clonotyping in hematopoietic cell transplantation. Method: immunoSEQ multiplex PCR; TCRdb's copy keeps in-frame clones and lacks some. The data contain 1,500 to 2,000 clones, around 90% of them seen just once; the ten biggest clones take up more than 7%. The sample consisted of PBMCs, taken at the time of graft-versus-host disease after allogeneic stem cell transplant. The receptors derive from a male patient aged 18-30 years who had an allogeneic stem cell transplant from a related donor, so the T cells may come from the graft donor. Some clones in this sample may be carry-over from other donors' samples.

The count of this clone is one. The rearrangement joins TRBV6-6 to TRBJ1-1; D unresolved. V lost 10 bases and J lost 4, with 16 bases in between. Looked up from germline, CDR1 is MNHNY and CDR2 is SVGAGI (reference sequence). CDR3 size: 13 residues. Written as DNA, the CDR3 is TGTGCCACGTCGTCAAGTCCGCTCACTGAAGCTTTCTTT. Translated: CATSSSPLTEAFF.

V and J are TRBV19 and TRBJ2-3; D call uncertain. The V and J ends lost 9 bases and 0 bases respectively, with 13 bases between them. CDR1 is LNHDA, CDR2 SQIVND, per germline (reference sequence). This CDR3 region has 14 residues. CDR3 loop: CASKFGASTDTQYF. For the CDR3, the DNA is TGTGCCAGCAAATTTGGCGCTAGCACAGATACGCAGTATTTT.

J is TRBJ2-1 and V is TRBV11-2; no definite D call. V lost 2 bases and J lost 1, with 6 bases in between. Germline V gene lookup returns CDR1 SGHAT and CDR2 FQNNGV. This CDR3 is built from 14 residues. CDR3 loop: CASSLMGSYNEQFF. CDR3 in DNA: TGTGCCAGCAGCTTAATGGGTTCCTACAATGAGCAGTTCTTC. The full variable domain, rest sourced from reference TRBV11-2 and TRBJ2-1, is EAGVAQSPRYKIIEKRQSVAFWCNPISGHATLYWYQQILGQGPKLLIQFQNNGVVDDSQLPKDRFSAERLKGVDSTLKIQPAKLEDSAVYLCASSLMGSYNEQFFGPGTRLTVL.

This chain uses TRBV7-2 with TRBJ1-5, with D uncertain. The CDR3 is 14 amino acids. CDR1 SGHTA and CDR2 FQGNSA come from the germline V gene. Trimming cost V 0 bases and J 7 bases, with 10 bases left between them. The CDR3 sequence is CASSLAGNGQPQHF. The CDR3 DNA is TGTGCCAGCAGCTTAGCAGGGAATGGCCAGCCCCAGCATTTT.

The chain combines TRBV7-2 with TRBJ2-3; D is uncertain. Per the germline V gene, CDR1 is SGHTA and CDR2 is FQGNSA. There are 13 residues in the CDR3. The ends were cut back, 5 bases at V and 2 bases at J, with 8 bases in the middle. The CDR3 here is CASSPRTTDTQYF. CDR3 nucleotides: TGTGCCAGCAGCCCGAGGACCACAGATACGCAGTATTTT.